Shown below are 20 T cell receptor beta chains from a single sample sequenced in a study of regulatory T cells in long-lasting Graves disease. As to time point: newly diagnosed GD, antithyroid drugs for less than 3 months. RNA extracted from PBMCs served as the sequencing template. In building TCR beta libraries, iRepertoire HTBI primers were used together with Arm-PCR of CDR3 regions. TCRdb fed the multiplex PCR reads into MiXCR, producing one record per CDR3 protein. The sample carries 680,000 or so distinct CDR3 sequences, 16% recorded once. These data also formed part of another study, on T cells in Graves' hyperthyroidism and ophthalmopathy.

Sample: peripheral blood mononuclear cells (PBMCs), taken at new diagnosis, from a patient treated with antithyroid drugs. These receptors were obtained from a woman in her 30s with Graves disease.

This clonotype was observed at least ten times. This chain connects TRBV28 to TRBJ1-3, with D hard to call. Germline V gene sequence: CDR1 MDHEN, CDR2 SYDVKM. The CDR3 consists of 13 residues. V lost 6 bases to trimming and J lost 3 bases, with 9 bases between them. The CDR3 here is CASSLNFGNTIYF. Written as DNA, the CDR3 is TGTGCCAGCAGCTTGAATTTTGGAAACACCATATATTTT.

This clonotype was detected many times. The J gene is TRBJ1-5, the V gene TRBV10-3, with TRBD1 as a possible D gene (6 bases). Trimming shortened V by 3 bases and J by 4 bases, and 10 bases separated the two germline ends. The germline V gene has CDR1 ENHRY and CDR2 SYGVKD. There are 14 residues in the CDR3. In nucleotides, the CDR3 is TGTGCCATCAGTGAAGGGGACATTAATCAGCCCCAGCATTTT. Translating it yields CAISEGDINQPQHF.

V gene TRBV18 combines with J gene TRBJ2-3; possibly TRBD2 for D (6 bases). V gave up 6 bases and J gave up 1 base, with 14 bases separating them. The CDR3 spans 15 residues. Germline V CDR1 and CDR2: KGHSH, LQKENI. In nucleotides, the CDR3 is TGTGCCAGCTCCCCGGGAGCAGTTGGCACAGATACGCAGTATTTT. The encoded protein is CASSPGAVGTDTQYF.

This clonotype was seen many times. V and J are TRBV5-1 and TRBJ1-1, with TRBD1 matching over 8 bases. Trimming took 0 bases from V and 11 from J; bases not matched to a gene: 21. Germline CDR1 and CDR2: SGHRS and YFSETQ. The CDR3 is 18 residues long. The CDR3 sequence: CASSLVGGDRRIVDDAFF. The CDR3 bases are TGCGCCAGCAGCTTGGTTGGAGGGGACAGGCGAATCGTGGATGATGCTTTCTTT.

At least ten counts were recorded for this clonotype. The chain joins TRBV27 to TRBJ2-7, with D perhaps matching TRBD2 (5 bases). V was trimmed by 3 bases and J by 7 bases, leaving 16 bases between them. This CDR3 spans 14 amino acids. Germline CDR1 reads MNHEY; CDR2 reads SMNVEV (reference sequence). The CDR3 sequence: CASSFSGPFGEQYF. The DNA of the CDR3 is TGTGCCAGCAGTTTCAGCGGCCCCTTTGGAGAGCAGTACTTC.

This clonotype was detected ten times or more. The chain joins TRBV10-3 to TRBJ1-2; 7 positions agree with TRBD1. Germline trimming cut 6 bases from V and 3 bases from J; bases unmatched to any gene: 4. Per the germline V gene, CDR1 is ENHRY and CDR2 is SYGVKD. The CDR3 is 13 amino acids. The CDR3 here is CAISTDRDYGYTF. For the CDR3, the DNA is TGTGCCATCAGCACTGACAGGGACTATGGCTACACCTTC.

This clonotype has just a few counts. The chain uses TRBV6-5 and TRBJ2-3, with unresolved D. This CDR3 comprises 17 residues. Deletions cut 0 bases from V and 0 bases from J, with 13 bases between. Germline values: CDR1 MNHEY, CDR2 SVGAGI. The CDR3 is CASSYSSQVTSTDTQYF. The CDR3 DNA reads TGTGCCAGCAGTTACTCGAGTCAGGTTACTAGCACAGATACGCAGTATTTT.

The sample holds many counts of this clonotype. This sequence joins TRBV7-6 and TRBJ2-7, with 11 bases aligning to TRBD2. The CDR3 spans 15 residues. After removal of 5 bases from V and 0 bases from J, the junction contained 3 bases not matched to a gene. Per germline, CDR1 SGHVS and CDR2 FNYEAQ. CDR3 nucleotide sequence: TGTGCCAGCAGCCAGACTAGCGGGGACTCCTACGAGCAGTACTTC. The encoded protein is CASSQTSGDSYEQYF. Supplemented by reference TRBV7-6 and TRBJ2-7, the full variable domain reads GAGVSQSPRYKVTKRGQDVALRCDPISGHVSLYWYRQALGQGPEFLTYFNYEAQQDKSGLPNDRFSAERPEGSISTLTIQRTEQRDSAMYRCASSQTSGDSYEQYFGPGTRLTVT.

This clonotype has a count of ten or more. The chain carries TRBV6-2 or TRBV6-3 and TRBJ1-1, with D perhaps TRBD1 (5 bases). Germline assignment: CDR1 MNHEY and CDR2 SVGEGT. Trimming shortened V by 3 bases and J by 5 bases, and 13 bases separated the two germline ends. The CDR3 loop spans 14 amino acids. DNA for the CDR3: TGTGCCAGCAGTTATATTACGGGGGGTACTGAAGCTTTCTTT. Protein: CASSYITGGTEAFF.

Concerning this clonotype itself: A read error may be the cause here, since a much bigger clone is one base away. The chain recombines TRBV7-9 with TRBJ1-1; no reliable D call. This CDR3 is built from 12 residues. Germline values: CDR1 SEHNR, CDR2 FQNEAQ (reference sequence). In DNA, the CDR3 is TGTGCCAGCAGCCGAGAGAACACTGGAGCTTTCTTT. It encodes CASSRENTGAFF. Based on the CDR3 plus reference TRBV7-9 and TRBJ1-1, the full variable domain is DTGVSQNPRHKITKRGQNVTFRCDPISEHNRLYWYRQTLGQGPEFLTYFQNEAQLEKSRLLSDRFSAERPKGSFSTLEIQRTEQGDSAMYLCASSRENTGAFFGQGTRLTVV.

The rearrangement links TRBV5-1 to TRBJ2-2; 8 nucleotides agree with TRBD2. V was clipped by 1 base and J by 3 bases; unmatched bases: 5. Germline assignment: CDR1 SGHRS and CDR2 YFSETQ. CDR3 length: 16 residues. CDR3 nucleotides: TGCGCCAGCAGCTTGACAGCGGGGGCCGACACCGGGGAGCTGTTTTTT. As protein: CASSLTAGADTGELFF.

V and J are TRBV18 and TRBJ2-5; TRBD2 matches 11 bases. The J call may be in error: the DNA end matches TRBJ2-1 better. Germline V gene lookup returns CDR1 KGHSH and CDR2 LQKENI. This CDR3 comprises 16 residues. The CDR3 sequence is CASSPSPGLAANEQFF. The CDR3 DNA sequence: TGTGCCAGCTCACCTTCCCCGGGACTAGCGGCCAATGAGCAGTTCTTC.

The chain combines TRBV28 with TRBJ1-2; D unclear. CDR1 is MDHEN and CDR2 is SYDVKM in the germline V gene. This CDR3 region has 12 residues. The ends were cut back, 4 bases at V and 8 bases at J, with 11 bases in the middle. CDR3 amino acids: CASSSSNRGYTF. DNA for the CDR3: TGTGCCAGCAGTTCCTCTAATCGCGGCTACACCTTC.

This clonotype was observed at least ten times. The V gene is TRBV11-2, the J gene TRBJ2-1; 8 bases align to TRBD1. The CDR3 consists of 16 residues. With 3 bases clipped from V and 3 bases from J, the junction kept 7 bases outside the gene matches. Germline CDR1 is SGHAT and CDR2 is FQNNGV. DNA of the CDR3: TGTGCCAGCAGCTTGGCTGGCGGGACAGGCTACAATGAGCAGTTCTTC. Protein: CASSLAGGTGYNEQFF.

This clonotype came up a few times. This chain connects TRBV19 to TRBJ2-1; 9 nucleotides agree with TRBD1. The CDR3 length is 15 residues. The germline V gene encodes CDR1 LNHDA and CDR2 SQIVND (reference sequence). The V gene end was trimmed by 7 bases and the J gene end by 4 bases; junction bases not matched to a gene: 8. The CDR3 nucleotides read TGTGCCAGTACCCTAGGGGACAGGGAATACAATGAGCAGTTCTTC. Amino acids: CASTLGDREYNEQFF.

As to this clonotype: This may stem from a read error, because a much larger clone lies one nucleotide away. The V and J genes are TRBV2 and TRBJ1-6; D possibly corresponds to TRBD1 (6 bases). Trimming left V 6 bases short and J 9 bases short, with 18 bases between. The CDR3 runs 15 residues. Germline V gives CDR1 SNHLY, CDR2 FYNNEI. The CDR3 region is CASRGADQWSSPLHF. The CDR3 DNA sequence: TGTGCCAGCAGGGGGGCGGACCAATGGAGTTCACCCCTCCACTTT.

This chain links TRBV28 with TRBJ1-4; D might be TRBD1 (5 bases). V was shortened by 5 bases and J by 4 bases, with 20 bases between the two germline ends. From germline, CDR1 is MDHEN and CDR2 SYDVKM. The CDR3 has 17 residues. The CDR3 here is CASSPHPQGHSNEKLFF. The CDR3 coding sequence is TGTGCCAGCAGTCCTCACCCTCAGGGTCATAGTAATGAAAAACTGTTTTTT.

This clonotype was observed many times. This rearrangement joins TRBV7-9 to TRBJ2-5; tentative D call: TRBD2 (6 bases). The CDR3 runs to 13 residues. V shed 10 bases and J shed 0 bases, with 12 bases lying between them. The germline V gene encodes CDR1 SEHNR and CDR2 FQNEAQ (reference sequence). The CDR3 loop reads CATKRGYQETQYF. DNA of the CDR3: TGTGCCACGAAACGGGGGTACCAAGAGACCCAGTACTTC.

This clonotype has a handful of counts. The chain combines TRBV7-9 with TRBJ2-1; D assignment may be TRBD1 or TRBD2 (7 bases each). V was trimmed by 5 bases and J by 2 bases, leaving 16 bases between them. Germline loops: CDR1 SEHNR, CDR2 FQNEAQ (reference sequence). The CDR3 spans 16 residues. The chain's CDR3 is CASSPPGGGPYNEQFF. CDR3 DNA: TGTGCCAGCAGCCCCCCAGGGGGAGGGCCCTACAATGAGCAGTTCTTC. Supplemented by reference TRBV7-9 and TRBJ2-1, the full variable domain reads DTGVSQNPRHKITKRGQNVTFRCDPISEHNRLYWYRQTLGQGPEFLTYFQNEAQLEKSRLLSDRFSAERPKGSFSTLEIQRTEQGDSAMYLCASSPPGGGPYNEQFFGPGTRLTVL.

The V gene is TRBV5-5, the J gene TRBJ1-2; a weak D match, TRBD1 (6 bases). Deletions cut 4 bases from V and 5 bases from J, with 18 bases between. This CDR3 has 15 amino acids. Germline V lookup: CDR1 SGHKS, CDR2 YYEKEE (reference sequence). The CDR3 protein is CASSPGDRTGYGYTF. In DNA form, the CDR3 reads TGTGCCAGCAGCCCAGGAGACAGGACCGGGTATGGCTACACCTTC.